This T cell receptor beta chain came from a study of cytomegalovirus exposure and HLA in healthy donors. This clone turned up a few times. As yet, its antigen is unknown. The study's findings and limits: The TCR clusters that emerged in the first cohort tended, a later analysis found, to co-occur in the 110 or so validation repertoires.

The repertoire was sequenced with immunoSEQ multiplex PCR; TCRdb's copy has only in-frame clones and lacks some. This repertoire shows 160,000 or so clones, 85% to 90% found once; its top ten account for about 1.5%. Material: PBMCs. The clonotype comes from a woman under 40 in good health and CMV-seronegative.

This CDR3 is CASSLSRQGRDSPLHF. The DNA of the CDR3 is TGCGCCAGCAGCCTCAGTAGACAGGGGAGAGATTCACCCCTCCACTTT. The rearrangement uses TRBV4-1 and TRBJ1-6, with 8 bases lining up with TRBD1. This CDR3 has 16 residues. V trimming: 4 bases; J trimming: 8 bases; junction bases outside the gene matches: 10. Germline loops: CDR1 MGHRA, CDR2 YSYEKL.